The 23 T cell receptor beta chains below come from one sample, sequenced in a study of T cells in Graves' hyperthyroidism and ophthalmopathy. TCR beta CDR3 regions were amplified from RNA. The HTBI set primed first-round TCR CDR3 RT-PCR. TCRdb re-called the multiplex PCR reads with MiXCR, one entry per CDR3 protein. The sample has 350,000 or so distinct CDR3 sequences; about a sixth are singletons. The material sequenced was blood. The receptors were gathered from a woman in her thirties or forties with Graves' ophthalmopathy.

This clonotype came up many times. The chain links TRBV12-3 or TRBV12-4 to TRBJ1-2; tentatively, D is TRBD1 (6 bases). This CDR3 region has 14 residues. The V end was cut by 5 bases, the J end by 4 bases, with 14 bases between. CDR3 sequence: CASSMTGRGYGYTF. For the CDR3, the DNA is TGTGCCAGCAGTATGACAGGAAGGGGCTATGGCTACACCTTC.

A remark on this clonotype: A much larger clone is a single base away; this may be a read error. The V and J genes are TRBV15 and TRBJ2-5; TRBD2 might be the D (6 bases). Germline V gene data show CDR1 as LNHNV and CDR2 as YYDKDF (reference sequence). The CDR3 contains 16 residues. The CDR3 region is CATSRDSASLAKTLYF. CDR3 nucleotide sequence: TGTGCCACCAGCAGAGATTCGGCCAGTCTAGCGAAGACCCTGTACTTC.

This clonotype has a count of ten or more. This may come from a read error, since a much larger clone is one base off. This chain connects TRBV6-5 to TRBJ1-1; D unclear. CDR1 and CDR2 from the germline V gene are MNHEY and SVGAGI. The CDR3 is 10 residues long. V dropped 5 bases and J dropped 3 bases, with 1 base sitting between them. Written as DNA, the CDR3 is TGTGCCAGCAGTCACACTGAAGCTTTCTTT. Amino acids: CASSHTEAFF.

This clonotype was seen ten or more times. This rearrangement joins TRBV29-1 to TRBJ2-5; D possibly matches TRBD1 or TRBD2 (5 bases each). V gave up 6 bases and J gave up 2 bases, with 13 bases separating them. The CDR3 totals 13 residues. Germline assignment: CDR1 SQVTM and CDR2 ANQGSEA. CDR3 sequence reads: CSVPGRLQETQYF. The CDR3, as DNA: TGCAGCGTGCCGGGACGGCTACAAGAGACCCAGTACTTC.

The chain has TRBV6-1 and TRBJ2-7; the D gene is possibly TRBD2 (7 bases). Between the trimmed V and J ends, which lost 8 bases and 5 bases, there was a span of 13 bases. The CDR3 covers 12 residues. The germline V gene has CDR1 MNHNS and CDR2 SASEGT. CDR3 region: CASQGGGHEQYF. The DNA for the CDR3 is TGTGCCAGCCAGGGCGGGGGCCACGAGCAGTACTTC.

This clonotype was seen a few times. This sequence joins TRBV12-3 or TRBV12-4 and TRBJ2-1; D perhaps matches TRBD1 (6 bases). The V gene lost 6 bases and the J gene lost 4 bases, with 22 bases spanning the gap. This CDR3 has 17 amino acids. CDR3 region: CASSRTPGQGAYNEQFF. CDR3 in DNA: TGTGCCAGCAGCCGGACCCCGGGACAAGGGGCTTACAATGAGCAGTTCTTC.

Many counts were recorded for this clonotype. V and J are TRBV20-1 and TRBJ1-5; D perhaps matches TRBD1 (5 bases). V lost 7 bases to trimming and J lost 1 base, with 14 bases between them. CDR1 DFQATT and CDR2 SNEGSKA come from the germline V gene (reference sequence). The CDR3 spans 14 residues. CDR3 nucleotide sequence: TGCAGTGGTGTTTGGGGGAGGAGCAATCAGCCCCAGCATTTT. Translated: CSGVWGRSNQPQHF.

The sample holds many counts of this clonotype. The chain carries TRBV12-3 or TRBV12-4 and TRBJ2-7; D remains ambiguous. The CDR3 extends over 12 amino acids. V lost 2 bases and J lost 6, with 8 bases in between. The CDR3 nucleotides read TGTGCCAGCAGTTTAACTTTGGTCGAGCAGTACTTC. The encoded protein is CASSLTLVEQYF.

The rearrangement uses TRBV19 and TRBJ1-6, with 9 nucleotides matching TRBD1. V lost 9 bases and J lost 6; bases outside the gene matches: 6. From germline, CDR1 is LNHDA and CDR2 SQIVND (reference sequence). This CDR3 is 14 amino acids long. CDR3 nucleotides: TGTGCCAGCGGACAGGGGAACGGTAATTCACCCCTCCACTTT. The encoded protein is CASGQGNGNSPLHF.

This clonotype occurred many times. The chain recombines TRBV24-1 with TRBJ2-7; TRBD2 is a possible D gene (6 bases). The germline V gene has CDR1 KGHDR and CDR2 SFDVKD. The CDR3 consists of 16 residues. Trimming pared 5 bases from V and 6 bases from J, leaving 22 bases between. The CDR3 nucleotides read TGTGCCACCAGTGCCGCGGGCGGGGTCCTCTCTCGCGAGCAGTACTTC. Translation: CATSAAGGVLSREQYF.

A remark on this clonotype: A much larger clonotype is one base distant, so this may be a read error. The chain uses TRBV7-8 and TRBJ2-7; D is possibly TRBD1 (5 bases). This CDR3 region has 14 residues. V was pared by 7 bases and J by 3 bases, with 16 bases between. The germline V gene encodes CDR1 SGHVS and CDR2 FQNEAQ. CDR3 bases: TGTGCCAGCATCCCACGCAGGGCTCACTACGAGCAGTACTTC. Protein: CASIPRRAHYEQYF.

This clonotype was seen at least ten times. The chain has TRBV10-1 and TRBJ1-1; D gene unclear. Trimming stripped 3 bases from V and 0 bases from J, with 8 bases between. The CDR3 has 14 amino acids. Germline V gene data show CDR1 as WNHNN and CDR2 as SYGVQD (reference sequence). CDR3 sequence reads: CASSDPGLNTEAFF. CDR3 bases: TGCGCCAGCAGTGACCCCGGCCTGAACACTGAAGCTTTCTTT.

This clonotype was detected ten times or more. V and J are TRBV30 and TRBJ1-5; 7 positions agree with TRBD1. The trim removed 3 bases at V and 2 bases at J, leaving 10 bases unmatched. CDR3 length: 16 residues. CDR1 GTSNPN and CDR2 SVGIG come from the germline V gene (reference sequence). The DNA for the CDR3 is TGTGCCTGGAGCCTGGGACAGAAAGGTGGCAATCAGCCCCAGCATTTT. Residues: CAWSLGQKGGNQPQHF.

Ten or more counts support this clonotype. The chain joins TRBV4-2 to TRBJ2-2, with 9 positions matching TRBD2. The CDR3 sequence is 15 residues long. The V gene's germline CDR1 is LGHNA and CDR2 YNFKEQ. With 1 base clipped from V and 6 bases from J, the junction kept 3 bases outside the gene matches. The CDR3 DNA sequence: TGTGCCAGCAGCCAAGGGGCGGGAGGGGCCGGGGAGCTGTTTTTT. Translated: CASSQGAGGAGELFF.

Details on this clonotype: Just one base apart from a much larger clone, this may be a read error. The genes are TRBV28 and TRBJ1-1; D is possibly TRBD1 (5 bases). The CDR3 loop spans 15 amino acids. The ends were cut back, 3 bases at V and 1 base at J, with 12 bases in the middle. Germline values: CDR1 MDHEN, CDR2 SYDVKM. CDR3 sequence: CASSLRGEANTEAFF. For the CDR3, the DNA is TGTGCCAGCAGTTTGCGGGGCGAGGCGAACACTGAAGCTTTCTTT.

At least ten counts were recorded for this clonotype. The chain links TRBV7-9 to TRBJ1-5, with 9 bases fitting TRBD1. V trimming: 6 bases; J trimming: 3 bases; junction bases outside the gene matches: 3. Per germline, CDR1 SEHNR and CDR2 FQNEAQ (reference sequence). This CDR3 is built from 14 residues. CDR3 residues: CASSTGGNNQPQHF. In DNA form, the CDR3 reads TGTGCCAGCAGTACAGGGGGCAACAATCAGCCCCAGCATTTT.

This clonotype has a count of ten or more. The chain has TRBV20-1 and TRBJ1-1, with 8 bases that match TRBD1. V was pared by 3 bases and J by 6 bases, with 27 bases of the junction left unmatched. This CDR3 has 20 residues. Per the germline V gene, CDR1 is DFQATT and CDR2 is SNEGSKA (reference sequence). The CDR3 here is CSARKMTGDRMVWRTAEAFF. CDR3 nucleotide sequence: TGCAGTGCTAGGAAGATGACAGGGGACCGAATGGTATGGCGAACCGCTGAAGCTTTCTTT.

There are many counts of this clonotype. The rearrangement links TRBV5-1 to TRBJ2-7; D possibly corresponds to TRBD2 (6 bases). Trimming took off 4 bases at V and 3 bases at J, with 20 bases between the two ends. This CDR3 is built from 16 residues. In germline, CDR1 is SGHRS, CDR2 YFSETQ. The CDR3 sequence: CASSRSGDPVSYEQYF. The CDR3 DNA reads as TGCGCCAGCAGCAGATCGGGGGACCCTGTTAGCTACGAGCAGTACTTC.

The sample holds a few counts of this clonotype. The J gene is TRBJ2-7, the V gene TRBV5-1; 10 positions match TRBD1. This CDR3 spans 15 amino acids. The ends lost 4 bases at V and 5 bases at J; junction bases unmatched: 9. Germline V gives CDR1 SGHRS, CDR2 YFSETQ. The CDR3 sequence: CASSPGQGYRDEQYF. The CDR3 nucleotides read TGCGCCAGCAGCCCGGGACAGGGGTATAGAGACGAGCAGTACTTC.

This clonotype occurred many times. The chain uses TRBV20-1 and TRBJ2-7; D uncertain. The length of the CDR3 is 13 residues. Looked up from germline, CDR1 is DFQATT and CDR2 is SNEGSKA (reference sequence). V was pared by 4 bases and J by 0 bases, with 10 bases between. DNA for the CDR3: TGCAGTGCTAAGTCCATTAGCTCCTACGAGCAGTACTTC. Translation gives CSAKSISSYEQYF.

Comments on this clonotype: Mismatch with germline at one junction end may stem from a read error. CDR3 DNA: TGCGCCAGCAGCCATCTTGTACAGGGATCCTACGAGCAGTCCTTC. Translated, it gives CASSHLVQGSYEQSF. The chain carries TRBV4-1 and TRBJ2-7, with a weak D call TRBD1 (6 bases). The CDR3 is made up of 15 amino acids. CDR1 and CDR2 (germline): MGHRA, YSYEKL.

There are many counts of this clonotype. The chain carries TRBV6-1 and TRBJ2-3, with 7 positions matching TRBD2. The CDR3 is made up of 15 amino acids. Germline CDR1 is MNHNS and CDR2 is SASEGT. V lost 2 bases to trimming and J lost 0 bases; unmatched junction nucleotides: 2. For the CDR3, the DNA is TGTGCCAGCAGTGAACAAGCGGGAAGCACAGATACGCAGTATTTT. Amino acid sequence: CASSEQAGSTDTQYF.

The chain combines TRBV11-3 with TRBJ2-5; D possibly corresponds to TRBD2 (6 bases). V lost 3 bases and J 2 bases, leaving 10 bases between the germline ends. The germline V gene has CDR1 SGHNT and CDR2 YENEEA. The CDR3 is 14 residues long. The CDR3 loop is CASSFVAVQETQYF. CDR3 nucleotide sequence: TGTGCCAGCAGCTTCGTAGCGGTACAAGAGACCCAGTACTTC.